This is a list of T cell receptor beta chains from one sample in a study of blood T cell repertoires in COVID-19. Using immunoSEQ multiplex PCR, the repertoire was profiled, and TCRdb retains in-frame clones only, with some absent. The sample includes about 250,000 clones, about 80% of them seen just once. Sequenced input: peripheral blood. The receptor set was obtained from a man aged 45-65 years with active or convalescent COVID-19. CDR3s include the opening cysteine and the closing phenylalanine or tryptophan. Fields, in order: J gene, V gene, clone size, CDR3 length, D gene, CDR3 protein, CDR3 DNA. D genes are given only for firm matches. Clone sizes are given selectively: once, few, many, or a class where the clone is expanded.

j_gene: TRBJ2-3
v_gene: TRBV9
abundance: .
len: 16
d_gene: .
CDR3aa: CASSVRSGGGTDTQYF
CDR3nt: TGTGCCAGCAGCGTGAGATCCGGGGGTGGCACAGATACGCAGTATTTT

j_gene: TRBJ2-5
v_gene: TRBV5-1
abundance: .
len: 14
d_gene: TRBD2
CDR3aa: CARVGAGGPGTQYF
CDR3nt: TGCGCCCGCGTGGGAGCGGGGGGCCCGGGGACCCAGTACTTC

j_gene: TRBJ2-5
v_gene: TRBV7-2
abundance: .
len: 15
d_gene: .
CDR3aa: CASSFSPDYTETQYF
CDR3nt: TGTGCCAGCAGCTTTAGTCCAGACTATACCGAGACCCAGTACTTC

j_gene: TRBJ2-7
v_gene: TRBV7-6
abundance: .
len: 15
d_gene: .
CDR3aa: CASSLDDRRSYEQYF
CDR3nt: TGTGCCAGCAGCTTAGACGACAGGCGTTCCTACGAGCAGTACTTC

j_gene: TRBJ1-1
v_gene: TRBV19
abundance: .
len: 15
d_gene: .
CDR3aa: CASSTPGLERTEAFF
CDR3nt: TGTGCCAGTAGTACACCGGGACTCGAGAGGACTGAAGCTTTCTTT

j_gene: TRBJ2-5
v_gene: TRBV11-2
abundance: .
len: 14
d_gene: TRBD2
CDR3aa: CASSLSGGRETQYF
CDR3nt: TGTGCCAGCAGCCTTAGCGGGGGAAGGGAGACCCAGTACTTC

j_gene: TRBJ1-4
v_gene: TRBV15
abundance: .
len: 14
d_gene: .
CDR3aa: CATRQVKSNEKLFF
CDR3nt: TGTGCCACCAGACAGGTCAAGAGCAACGAAAAACTGTTTTTT

j_gene: TRBJ2-1
v_gene: TRBV5-6
abundance: .
len: 15
d_gene: .
CDR3aa: CASSPTLVPDNEQFF
CDR3nt: TGTGCCAGCAGCCCAACCCTAGTACCCGACAATGAGCAGTTCTTC

j_gene: TRBJ2-5
v_gene: TRBV7-9
abundance: once
len: 16
d_gene: .
CDR3aa: CASSLAAASGGETQYF
CDR3nt: TGTGCCAGCAGCTTAGCGGCGGCCAGCGGAGGAGAGACCCAGTACTTC

j_gene: TRBJ1-1
v_gene: TRBV5-4
abundance: .
len: 15
d_gene: .
CDR3aa: CASSLQTGLGTEAFF
CDR3nt: TGTGCCAGCAGCTTGCAGACAGGACTAGGCACTGAAGCTTTCTTT

j_gene: TRBJ2-7
v_gene: TRBV7-8
abundance: few
len: 15
d_gene: TRBD2
CDR3aa: CASSLGGLAGYEQYF
CDR3nt: TGTGCCAGCAGCTTAGGGGGACTAGCGGGCTACGAGCAGTACTTC

j_gene: TRBJ2-7
v_gene: TRBV7-2
abundance: .
len: 14
d_gene: TRBD1
CDR3aa: CASSKGQGGYEQYF
CDR3nt: TGTGCCAGCAGCAAGGGACAGGGTGGTTACGAGCAGTACTTC

j_gene: TRBJ1-2
v_gene: TRBV5-4
abundance: .
len: 15
d_gene: .
CDR3aa: CASSLAGRSNYGYTF
CDR3nt: TGTGCCAGCAGCCTAGCGGGGAGATCTAACTATGGCTACACCTTC

j_gene: TRBJ1-4
v_gene: TRBV6-5
abundance: .
len: 13
d_gene: .
CDR3aa: CASSRTFGEKLFF
CDR3nt: TGTGCCAGCAGTCGGACATTTGGGGAAAAACTGTTTTTT

j_gene: TRBJ1-2
v_gene: TRBV2
abundance: .
len: 13
d_gene: TRBD1
CDR3aa: CASSTGQGYGYTF
CDR3nt: TGTGCCAGCAGTACTGGACAGGGGTATGGCTACACCTTC

j_gene: TRBJ1-2
v_gene: TRBV19
abundance: .
len: 12
d_gene: .
CDR3aa: CASSISQYGYTF
CDR3nt: TGTGCCAGTAGTATTAGCCAGTATGGCTACACCTTC

j_gene: TRBJ2-2
v_gene: TRBV24-1
abundance: .
len: 15
d_gene: .
CDR3aa: CATSDPGQNTGELFF
CDR3nt: TGTGCCACCAGTGACCCAGGCCAGAACACCGGGGAGCTGTTTTTT

j_gene: TRBJ1-4
v_gene: TRBV5-1
abundance: .
len: 14
d_gene: .
CDR3aa: CASKDSATNEKLFF
CDR3nt: TGCGCCAGCAAAGACAGCGCAACTAATGAAAAACTGTTTTTT

j_gene: TRBJ2-3
v_gene: TRBV5-6
abundance: .
len: 15
d_gene: TRBD1
CDR3aa: CASSFQDRVTDTQYF
CDR3nt: TGTGCCAGCAGTTTTCAGGACAGGGTAACAGATACGCAGTATTTT

j_gene: TRBJ1-4
v_gene: TRBV5-4
abundance: .
len: 15
d_gene: .
CDR3aa: CASSSQGGSNEKLFF
CDR3nt: TGTGCCAGCAGCTCCCAAGGGGGTTCTAATGAAAAACTGTTTTTT

j_gene: TRBJ2-7
v_gene: TRBV6-2/TRBV6-3
abundance: few
len: 11
d_gene: .
CDR3aa: CASSSGWEQYF
CDR3nt: TGTGCCAGCAGTTCCGGTTGGGAGCAGTACTTC

j_gene: TRBJ1-5
v_gene: TRBV27
abundance: .
len: 16
d_gene: .
CDR3aa: CASSSYGLAEGQPQHF
CDR3nt: TGTGCCAGCAGCTCCTATGGGCTTGCGGAGGGTCAGCCCCAGCATTTT

j_gene: TRBJ1-2
v_gene: TRBV2
abundance: .
len: 14
d_gene: .
CDR3aa: CASSEVHSNYGYTF
CDR3nt: TGTGCCAGCAGTGAAGTACACAGTAACTATGGCTACACCTTC

j_gene: TRBJ2-7
v_gene: TRBV30
abundance: .
len: 13
d_gene: TRBD1
CDR3aa: CAWSGTGGDEQYF
CDR3nt: TGTGCCTGGAGTGGGACAGGGGGAGACGAGCAGTACTTC

j_gene: TRBJ1-1
v_gene: TRBV18
abundance: .
len: 15
d_gene: .
CDR3aa: CASSPGGGAVTEAFF
CDR3nt: TGTGCCAGCTCACCAGGTGGAGGTGCGGTGACTGAAGCTTTCTTT

j_gene: TRBJ2-3
v_gene: TRBV2
abundance: .
len: 15
d_gene: .
CDR3aa: CASRLGGSVLDTQYF
CDR3nt: TGTGCCAGCAGGCTGGGGGGTTCTGTTTTGGATACGCAGTATTTT

j_gene: TRBJ1-4
v_gene: TRBV6-6
abundance: .
len: 14
d_gene: .
CDR3aa: CASSYQGSDEKLFF
CDR3nt: TGTGCCAGCAGTTATCAGGGATCGGATGAAAAACTGTTTTTT

j_gene: TRBJ1-2
v_gene: TRBV15
abundance: .
len: 16
d_gene: TRBD1
CDR3aa: CATSRDRGGSTNGYTF
CDR3nt: TGTGCCACCAGCAGAGATCGAGGGGGCTCAACGAATGGCTACACCTTC

j_gene: TRBJ1-5
v_gene: TRBV18
abundance: once
len: 17
d_gene: TRBD1
CDR3aa: CASSTAAGTGVNQPQHF
CDR3nt: TGTGCCAGCTCAACCGCAGCCGGGACAGGGGTCAATCAGCCCCAGCATTTT

j_gene: TRBJ2-7
v_gene: TRBV2
abundance: .
len: 12
d_gene: TRBD1
CDR3aa: CASSMDRDEQYF
CDR3nt: TGTGCCAGCAGTATGGACAGGGACGAGCAGTACTTC

j_gene: TRBJ2-1
v_gene: TRBV3-1/TRBV3-2
abundance: .
len: 14
d_gene: .
CDR3aa: CASSQGWDQGEQFF
CDR3nt: TGTGCCAGCAGCCAAGGGTGGGATCAGGGTGAGCAGTTCTTC

j_gene: TRBJ1-1
v_gene: TRBV6-6
abundance: .
len: 15
d_gene: TRBD1
CDR3aa: CASSPRTGWTTEAFF
CDR3nt: TGTGCCAGCAGTCCAAGGACAGGGTGGACCACTGAAGCTTTCTTT

j_gene: TRBJ2-3
v_gene: TRBV27
abundance: .
len: 16
d_gene: .
CDR3aa: CASSLRGFFYTDTQYF
CDR3nt: TGTGCCAGCAGTTTACGGGGGTTCTTTTACACAGATACGCAGTATTTT

j_gene: TRBJ1-1
v_gene: TRBV30
abundance: .
len: 11
d_gene: .
CDR3aa: CAWSVLSEAFF
CDR3nt: TGTGCCTGGAGTGTACTTTCTGAAGCTTTCTTT

j_gene: TRBJ2-3
v_gene: TRBV28
abundance: .
len: 15
d_gene: TRBD1
CDR3aa: CASSKGTGGRGAQYF
CDR3nt: TGTGCCAGCAGTAAAGGGACAGGGGGCCGCGGGGCGCAGTATTTT

j_gene: TRBJ1-1
v_gene: TRBV2
abundance: .
len: 16
d_gene: TRBD1
CDR3aa: CASRPSRQGLGTEAFF
CDR3nt: TGTGCCAGCAGGCCGAGCCGACAGGGGTTGGGTACTGAAGCTTTCTTT

j_gene: TRBJ2-1
v_gene: TRBV7-7
abundance: .
len: 15
d_gene: TRBD2
CDR3aa: CASSLASGGANEQFF
CDR3nt: TGTGCCAGCAGCTTAGCTAGCGGGGGGGCGAATGAGCAGTTCTTC

j_gene: TRBJ2-2
v_gene: TRBV4-2
abundance: .
len: 16
d_gene: TRBD2
CDR3aa: CASSPFSGENTGELFF
CDR3nt: TGTGCCAGCAGCCCGTTTAGCGGGGAGAACACCGGGGAGCTGTTTTTT

j_gene: TRBJ1-1
v_gene: TRBV19
abundance: .
len: 16
d_gene: .
CDR3aa: CASSIDPRGSNTEAFF
CDR3nt: TGTGCCAGTAGTATAGACCCTCGGGGGTCAAACACTGAAGCTTTCTTT

j_gene: TRBJ2-3
v_gene: TRBV19
abundance: .
len: 15
d_gene: .
CDR3aa: CASSNPTGFGDTQYF
CDR3nt: TGTGCCAGTAGTAACCCGACAGGATTTGGAGATACGCAGTATTTT

j_gene: TRBJ2-7
v_gene: TRBV4-3
abundance: .
len: 16
d_gene: TRBD1
CDR3aa: CASSRYDRDRPYEQYF
CDR3nt: TGCGCCAGCAGTCGTTATGACCGGGACAGACCCTACGAGCAGTACTTC

j_gene: TRBJ2-2
v_gene: TRBV18
abundance: .
len: 15
d_gene: .
CDR3aa: CASSPSARADGELFF
CDR3nt: TGTGCCAGCTCACCGAGCGCCAGGGCAGACGGGGAGCTGTTTTTT

j_gene: TRBJ1-6
v_gene: TRBV9
abundance: .
len: 13
d_gene: .
CDR3aa: CASSVGEWSPLHF
CDR3nt: TGTGCCAGCAGCGTAGGAGAGTGGTCACCCCTCCACTTT

j_gene: TRBJ2-1
v_gene: TRBV24-1
abundance: .
len: 16
d_gene: .
CDR3aa: CATSGPGTSSYNEQFF
CDR3nt: TGTGCCACCAGTGGTCCCGGGACTTCCTCCTACAATGAGCAGTTCTTC

j_gene: TRBJ1-2
v_gene: TRBV5-1
abundance: .
len: 14
d_gene: .
CDR3aa: CASSLGEGNYGYTF
CDR3nt: TGCGCCAGCAGCCTCGGAGAGGGCAACTATGGCTACACCTTC

j_gene: TRBJ1-5
v_gene: TRBV7-9
abundance: .
len: 15
d_gene: TRBD1
CDR3aa: CASSPSTGDNQPQHF
CDR3nt: TGTGCCAGCAGCCCCTCTACAGGGGACAATCAGCCCCAGCATTTT

j_gene: TRBJ2-3
v_gene: TRBV5-1
abundance: .
len: 16
d_gene: TRBD1
CDR3aa: CASSLATGQGTDTQYF
CDR3nt: TGCGCCAGCAGCTTGGCCACGGGACAGGGGACAGATACGCAGTATTTT

j_gene: TRBJ2-5
v_gene: TRBV6-5
abundance: .
len: 12
d_gene: .
CDR3aa: CASRDFRETQYF
CDR3nt: TGTGCCAGCAGGGACTTCCGGGAGACCCAGTACTTC

j_gene: TRBJ1-2
v_gene: TRBV7-9
abundance: .
len: 14
d_gene: TRBD1
CDR3aa: CASSLEGRGDGYTF
CDR3nt: TGTGCCAGCAGCTTAGAGGGCAGGGGGGATGGCTACACCTTC

j_gene: TRBJ1-4
v_gene: TRBV5-1
abundance: .
len: 16
d_gene: TRBD1
CDR3aa: CASSPAGGTGGEKLFF
CDR3nt: TGCGCCAGCAGCCCCGCCGGGGGGACAGGGGGAGAAAAACTGTTTTTT

j_gene: TRBJ1-1
v_gene: TRBV6-5
abundance: few
len: 13
d_gene: TRBD1
CDR3aa: CASSLDRGQDVFF
CDR3nt: TGTGCCAGCAGCCTTGACAGGGGGCAGGATGTTTTCTTT

j_gene: TRBJ2-5
v_gene: TRBV9
abundance: .
len: 17
d_gene: TRBD2
CDR3aa: CASSVGASGLPQETQYF
CDR3nt: TGTGCCAGCAGCGTAGGGGCTAGCGGTCTTCCCCAAGAGACCCAGTACTTC

j_gene: TRBJ1-2
v_gene: TRBV4-3
abundance: .
len: 17
d_gene: TRBD1
CDR3aa: CASSPSAGTGVNYGYTF
CDR3nt: TGCGCCAGCAGCCCATCAGCCGGGACAGGCGTCAACTATGGCTACACCTTC

j_gene: TRBJ2-7
v_gene: TRBV7-2
abundance: few
len: 15
d_gene: TRBD1
CDR3aa: CASSFQGTGAWEQYF
CDR3nt: TGTGCCAGCAGCTTCCAAGGAACAGGGGCCTGGGAGCAGTACTTC

j_gene: TRBJ2-5
v_gene: TRBV11-2
abundance: .
len: 14
d_gene: .
CDR3aa: CASSIRDLQETQYF
CDR3nt: TGTGCCAGCAGCATCCGGGACTTGCAAGAGACCCAGTACTTC

j_gene: TRBJ1-4
v_gene: TRBV7-8
abundance: .
len: 15
d_gene: .
CDR3aa: CASSLPGVGGEKLFF
CDR3nt: TGTGCCAGCAGCTTACCCGGGGTTGGGGGGGAAAAACTGTTTTTT

j_gene: TRBJ2-1
v_gene: TRBV3-1/TRBV3-2
abundance: .
len: 12
d_gene: .
CDR3aa: CASSQVGGEQFF
CDR3nt: TGTGCCAGCAGCCAAGTAGGGGGTGAGCAGTTCTTC

j_gene: TRBJ2-7
v_gene: TRBV18
abundance: .
len: 15
d_gene: TRBD1
CDR3aa: CASSPKTGISYEQYF
CDR3nt: TGTGCCAGCTCACCCAAGACAGGGATCTCCTACGAGCAGTACTTC